These T cell receptor beta chains were read from a single sample in a study of cytomegalovirus exposure and HLA in healthy donors. Some clones are missing from TCRdb's copy, which holds only in-frame ones; the method was immunoSEQ multiplex PCR. The data show about 74,000 clones, with around 94% seen just once and about 1.9% held by the top ten. The sample was PBMCs. Receptors originate from a young woman in good health and CMV-seropositive. Both conserved end residues are part of each CDR3. Each record gives: J gene, V gene, D gene, clone size, CDR3 DNA, CDR3 protein. A D gene is named only where the DNA matches it firmly. Clone size is not always given. Where it is, it says once, few, many or a class for expanded clones.

j_gene: TRBJ2-1
v_gene: TRBV11-2
d_gene: TRBD2
abundance: NA
CDR3nt: TGTGCCAGCAGCTACCGCCCCCAGACTAGCGGGAGTAATGAGCAGTTCTTC
CDR3aa: CASSYRPQTSGSNEQFF

j_gene: TRBJ2-7
v_gene: TRBV2
d_gene: TRBD1
abundance: NA
CDR3nt: TGTGCCAGCAGCCGGGACAGCCTCTCCTACGAGCAGTACTTC
CDR3aa: CASSRDSLSYEQYF

j_gene: TRBJ1-1
v_gene: TRBV29-1
d_gene: NA
abundance: NA
CDR3nt: TGCAGCGTTCGGCAGGGCGATTCTGAAGCTTTCTTT
CDR3aa: CSVRQGDSEAFF

j_gene: TRBJ2-2
v_gene: TRBV29-1
d_gene: NA
abundance: NA
CDR3nt: TGCAGCGTTCGGTTCAACACCGGGGAGCTGTTTTTT
CDR3aa: CSVRFNTGELFF

j_gene: TRBJ2-7
v_gene: TRBV19
d_gene: TRBD2
abundance: NA
CDR3nt: TGTGCCAGTAGTTCATCTAGCGGTAGCTCCTACGAGCAGTACTTC
CDR3aa: CASSSSSGSSYEQYF

j_gene: TRBJ2-7
v_gene: TRBV19
d_gene: NA
abundance: NA
CDR3nt: TGTGCCAGTAGTATAGGCCCAGGGATCTCCTACGAGCAGTACTTC
CDR3aa: CASSIGPGISYEQYF

j_gene: TRBJ2-3
v_gene: TRBV6-1
d_gene: NA
abundance: once
CDR3nt: TGTGCCAGCAGTGTCCTACAGGGCCGAGGGCCAGATACGCAGTATTTT
CDR3aa: CASSVLQGRGPDTQYF

j_gene: TRBJ1-4
v_gene: TRBV2
d_gene: NA
abundance: NA
CDR3nt: TGTGCCAGCACGCGCAGGGGCACTAATGAAAAACTGTTTTTT
CDR3aa: CASTRRGTNEKLFF

j_gene: TRBJ2-7
v_gene: TRBV6-5
d_gene: TRBD2
abundance: few
CDR3nt: TGTGCCAGCGGCTACGCTAGCGGAGTCAAGTACTTC
CDR3aa: CASGYASGVKYF

j_gene: TRBJ2-7
v_gene: TRBV19
d_gene: TRBD1
abundance: once
CDR3nt: TGTGCCACCTCCCTGGGACAGGGGAGCGAGCAGTACTTC
CDR3aa: CATSLGQGSEQYF

j_gene: TRBJ2-2
v_gene: TRBV18
d_gene: TRBD2
abundance: NA
CDR3nt: TGTGCCAGCTCACAGGGACTAGCTAACACCGGGGAGCTGTTTTTT
CDR3aa: CASSQGLANTGELFF

j_gene: TRBJ2-7
v_gene: TRBV2
d_gene: NA
abundance: NA
CDR3nt: TGTGCCAGCAAGTGGGAGACGCTGTACGAGCAGTACTTC
CDR3aa: CASKWETLYEQYF

j_gene: TRBJ2-1
v_gene: TRBV30
d_gene: NA
abundance: NA
CDR3nt: TGTGCCCTGGGTCGTAGCGCCTTAGGCAACAGTGAGCAGTTCTTC
CDR3aa: CALGRSALGNSEQFF

j_gene: TRBJ1-1
v_gene: TRBV30
d_gene: NA
abundance: NA
CDR3nt: TGTGCCTGGAGTGTACTGGTGGACACTGAAGCTTTCTTT
CDR3aa: CAWSVLVDTEAFF

j_gene: TRBJ1-5
v_gene: TRBV18
d_gene: NA
abundance: NA
CDR3nt: TGTGCCAGCTCAGACGGGACATCTCAGCCCCAGCATTTT
CDR3aa: CASSDGTSQPQHF

j_gene: TRBJ1-2
v_gene: TRBV25-1
d_gene: TRBD1
abundance: NA
CDR3nt: TGTGCCAGCAGTCGGGACAGCAACTATGGCTACACCTTC
CDR3aa: CASSRDSNYGYTF

j_gene: TRBJ2-5
v_gene: TRBV2
d_gene: NA
abundance: NA
CDR3nt: TGTGCCAGCAAACCGAGCAGGGTGGGAGAGACCCAGTACTTC
CDR3aa: CASKPSRVGETQYF

j_gene: TRBJ2-1
v_gene: TRBV6-1
d_gene: NA
abundance: NA
CDR3nt: TGTGCCAGCAGTGAGGACAGTGGGTTTTACAATGAGCAGTTCTTC
CDR3aa: CASSEDSGFYNEQFF

j_gene: TRBJ2-1
v_gene: TRBV5-1
d_gene: TRBD2
abundance: NA
CDR3nt: TGCGCCAGCAGCCCCCGACCGGGACTAGCCCTTTACAATGAGCAGTTCTTC
CDR3aa: CASSPRPGLALYNEQFF

j_gene: TRBJ2-7
v_gene: TRBV18
d_gene: NA
abundance: NA
CDR3nt: TGTGCCAGCTCACCAAATTCAGGGGAGGGCGAGCAGTACTTC
CDR3aa: CASSPNSGEGEQYF

j_gene: TRBJ1-1
v_gene: TRBV30
d_gene: TRBD1
abundance: NA
CDR3nt: TGTGCCTGGAGTGGACAGGGGGCTGCTGAAGCTTTCTTT
CDR3aa: CAWSGQGAAEAFF

j_gene: TRBJ1-4
v_gene: TRBV30
d_gene: TRBD1
abundance: NA
CDR3nt: TGTGCCTGGGGCGACAGGGTAACTAATGAAAAACTGTTTTTT
CDR3aa: CAWGDRVTNEKLFF

j_gene: TRBJ1-2
v_gene: TRBV5-6
d_gene: NA
abundance: NA
CDR3nt: TGTGCCAGCAGCCCGACTGTAGCTAACTATGGCTACACCTTC
CDR3aa: CASSPTVANYGYTF

j_gene: TRBJ2-5
v_gene: TRBV7-8
d_gene: NA
abundance: NA
CDR3nt: TGTGCCAGCAGCTCGGGCGGAGGTAAACAAGAGACCCAGTACTTC
CDR3aa: CASSSGGGKQETQYF

j_gene: TRBJ1-3
v_gene: TRBV5-4
d_gene: NA
abundance: NA
CDR3nt: TGTGCCAGCAGCCCGACAAGGGGCTCTGGAAACACCATATATTTT
CDR3aa: CASSPTRGSGNTIYF

j_gene: TRBJ2-7
v_gene: TRBV2
d_gene: NA
abundance: few
CDR3nt: TGTGCCAGCAGTGGCCTCGTGGGAGGAGTCTACGAGCAGTACTTC
CDR3aa: CASSGLVGGVYEQYF

j_gene: TRBJ2-2
v_gene: TRBV7-2
d_gene: NA
abundance: NA
CDR3nt: TGTGCCAGCAGCCCCTATACCTCGACCGGGGAGCTGTTTTTT
CDR3aa: CASSPYTSTGELFF

j_gene: TRBJ2-2
v_gene: TRBV6-1
d_gene: NA
abundance: NA
CDR3nt: TGTGCCAGCAGTGAATACGGGAGAAACACCGGGGAGCTGTTTTTT
CDR3aa: CASSEYGRNTGELFF

j_gene: TRBJ1-1
v_gene: TRBV5-5
d_gene: TRBD1
abundance: NA
CDR3nt: TGTGCCAGCAGCTCCGGACAGGCATCGAGGACTGAAGCTTTCTTT
CDR3aa: CASSSGQASRTEAFF

j_gene: TRBJ2-1
v_gene: TRBV11-3
d_gene: TRBD1
abundance: NA
CDR3nt: TGTGCCAGCAGCCCCGACAGGGTCGTCCTTAATGAGCAGTTCTTC
CDR3aa: CASSPDRVVLNEQFF

j_gene: TRBJ2-2
v_gene: TRBV5-4
d_gene: TRBD2
abundance: NA
CDR3nt: TGTGCCAGCAGCTTGCCGACGGGGGGGGTGACCGGGGAGCTGTTTTTT
CDR3aa: CASSLPTGGVTGELFF

j_gene: TRBJ2-3
v_gene: TRBV10-3
d_gene: TRBD2
abundance: NA
CDR3nt: TGTGCCATCTGCAGGAGCGGGAAAACAGATACGCAGTATTTT
CDR3aa: CAICRSGKTDTQYF

j_gene: TRBJ2-7
v_gene: TRBV9
d_gene: NA
abundance: NA
CDR3nt: TGTGCCAGCAGCGCGGCGGGGTTCTTGGACGAGCAGTACTTC
CDR3aa: CASSAAGFLDEQYF

j_gene: TRBJ2-2
v_gene: TRBV6-5
d_gene: NA
abundance: NA
CDR3nt: TGTGCCAGCAGTATCTCAGGGACCGGGGAGCTGTTTTTT
CDR3aa: CASSISGTGELFF

j_gene: TRBJ2-1
v_gene: TRBV7-3
d_gene: NA
abundance: NA
CDR3nt: TGTGCCAGCAGCGAACGACCTCGGGGTGAGCAGTTCTTC
CDR3aa: CASSERPRGEQFF

j_gene: TRBJ2-3
v_gene: TRBV10-3
d_gene: NA
abundance: NA
CDR3nt: TGTGCCATCAGGGCAAGTAGCACAGATACGCAGTATTTT
CDR3aa: CAIRASSTDTQYF

j_gene: TRBJ2-1
v_gene: TRBV29-1
d_gene: NA
abundance: NA
CDR3nt: TGCAGCGTTGAAGAAGCAGCGTTGAGCTCCTACAATGAGCAGTTCTTC
CDR3aa: CSVEEAALSSYNEQFF

j_gene: TRBJ1-2
v_gene: TRBV2
d_gene: NA
abundance: once
CDR3nt: TGTGCCAGCAGCCCGTATCAGGGGTTTTTGGATGGCTACACCTTC
CDR3aa: CASSPYQGFLDGYTF

j_gene: TRBJ2-1
v_gene: TRBV2
d_gene: TRBD2
abundance: NA
CDR3nt: TGTGCCAGCAGGAGGCAGCGGGAGGGCCTAAGCAATGAGCAGTTCTTC
CDR3aa: CASRRQREGLSNEQFF

j_gene: TRBJ2-1
v_gene: TRBV4-1
d_gene: NA
abundance: NA
CDR3nt: TGCGCCAGCAGCCAAGGATGGAGGGTCTCCTACAATGAGCAGTTCTTC
CDR3aa: CASSQGWRVSYNEQFF

j_gene: TRBJ2-1
v_gene: TRBV29-1
d_gene: TRBD1
abundance: NA
CDR3nt: TGCAGCGTTATGGGACAGGTATACAATGAGCAGTTCTTC
CDR3aa: CSVMGQVYNEQFF

j_gene: TRBJ2-7
v_gene: TRBV6-1
d_gene: TRBD2
abundance: NA
CDR3nt: TGTGCCAGCAGCACAAGCGGGAGTTACGAGCAGTACTTC
CDR3aa: CASSTSGSYEQYF

j_gene: TRBJ1-5
v_gene: TRBV4-1
d_gene: NA
abundance: NA
CDR3nt: TGCGCCAGCAGCCACATCAATCAGCCCCAGCATTTT
CDR3aa: CASSHINQPQHF

j_gene: TRBJ2-3
v_gene: TRBV7-9
d_gene: TRBD1
abundance: NA
CDR3nt: TGTGCCAGCAGTTTTACCGGGACAGGGACAGATACGCAGTATTTT
CDR3aa: CASSFTGTGTDTQYF

j_gene: TRBJ2-6
v_gene: TRBV19
d_gene: NA
abundance: NA
CDR3nt: TGTGCCAGTATCCCGGGGTCTGGGGCCAACGTCCTGACTTTC
CDR3aa: CASIPGSGANVLTF

j_gene: TRBJ2-7
v_gene: TRBV6-6
d_gene: TRBD2
abundance: NA
CDR3nt: TGTGCCAGCAGCTCTAGCGGGAGCTCCTACGAGCAGTACTTC
CDR3aa: CASSSSGSSYEQYF

j_gene: TRBJ2-7
v_gene: TRBV27
d_gene: NA
abundance: NA
CDR3nt: TGTGCCAGCGGGGGGGGCAGGGGGCTGGGTGGGCAGTACTTC
CDR3aa: CASGGGRGLGGQYF

j_gene: TRBJ2-5
v_gene: TRBV5-1
d_gene: TRBD2
abundance: NA
CDR3nt: TGCGCCAGCAGCTTTCTCGGGGAGCGGGGAGAGACCCAGTACTTC
CDR3aa: CASSFLGERGETQYF

j_gene: TRBJ2-7
v_gene: TRBV5-4
d_gene: NA
abundance: NA
CDR3nt: TGTGCCAGCAGCCCGGGGCTAAGAAACAGGGACGCCTACGAGCAGTACTTC
CDR3aa: CASSPGLRNRDAYEQYF

j_gene: TRBJ1-6
v_gene: TRBV4-3
d_gene: NA
abundance: NA
CDR3nt: TGCGCCAGCAGCCTCTCCGGGGGGGGATCGCCCCTCCACTTT
CDR3aa: CASSLSGGGSPLHF

j_gene: TRBJ2-7
v_gene: TRBV11-1
d_gene: TRBD2
abundance: NA
CDR3nt: TGTGCCAGCAGCTTTTCAGCGGGAGGTCCCTCCTACGAGCAGTACTTC
CDR3aa: CASSFSAGGPSYEQYF

j_gene: TRBJ1-5
v_gene: TRBV7-8
d_gene: NA
abundance: once
CDR3nt: TGTGCCAGCAGCTTAGACAGAAGCAATCAGCCCCAGCATTTT
CDR3aa: CASSLDRSNQPQHF

j_gene: TRBJ1-2
v_gene: TRBV5-4
d_gene: TRBD1
abundance: NA
CDR3nt: TGTGCCAGCAGCGCACGGACAGGGAATCACTATGGCTACACCTTC
CDR3aa: CASSARTGNHYGYTF